A selection of T cell receptor beta chains follows, all from one sample in a study of blood T cell repertoires in COVID-19. Only in-frame clones appear in the TCRdb table, and some are missing; sequencing was by immunoSEQ multiplex PCR. The sample yields under 250,000 clones, about 76% seen once. Material: peripheral blood. Every receptor here comes from a woman aged 40 to 50 with COVID-19, enrolled during active disease. Each CDR3 is given with its conserved first and last residue. Fields, in order: J gene, V gene, D gene, clone size, CDR3 DNA, CDR3 protein. A D gene is named only where the DNA matches it firmly. Where a row states a size, it is once, few, many or the class of an expanded clone; other rows omit it.

TRBJ1-2 | TRBV12-3/TRBV12-4 | . | . | TGTGCCAGCAGTACCGGGACATATGGCTACACCTTC | CASSTGTYGYTF
TRBJ2-7 | TRBV5-1 | TRBD2 | . | TGCGCCAGCAGCTTGACTAGCGGGGGATCCCCTTCGTACGAGCAGTACTTC | CASSLTSGGSPSYEQYF
TRBJ1-1 | TRBV29-1 | . | . | TGCAGCGTTGGAAGGAACAGGGACACTGAAGCTTTCTTT | CSVGRNRDTEAFF
TRBJ1-1 | TRBV30 | . | . | TGTGCCTCGCGTATTGAAGCTTTCTTT | CASRIEAFF
TRBJ2-5 | TRBV3-1/TRBV3-2 | . | few | TGTGCCAGCACCCTTAGCCTAGCTCGACAAGAGACCCAGTACTTC | CASTLSLARQETQYF
TRBJ2-3 | TRBV30 | . | . | TGTGCCTTAGACTTGGTCCAAGATACGCAGTATTTT | CALDLVQDTQYF
TRBJ2-1 | TRBV5-1 | . | once | TGCGCCAGCAGCTTGGCGGGGAGTTATGAGCAGTTCTTC | CASSLAGSYEQFF
TRBJ2-7 | TRBV5-1 | TRBD1 | . | TGCGCCAGCAGCCTGCGAGGGACAGACTACGAGCAGTACTTC | CASSLRGTDYEQYF
TRBJ2-1 | TRBV6-4 | TRBD2 | . | TGTGCCAGCAGTGCGGGACTAGCACTTTTCTTC | CASSAGLALFF
TRBJ2-7 | TRBV13 | TRBD1 | . | TGTGCCAGCAGCGACAGGGGCCCAGGCTACGAGCAGTACTTC | CASSDRGPGYEQYF
TRBJ2-2 | TRBV5-4 | TRBD2 | . | TGTGCCAGCAGCTCCCGAGCGGGGGCGGGCACCGGGGAGCTGTTTTTT | CASSSRAGAGTGELFF
TRBJ1-4 | TRBV12-5 | TRBD1 | . | TGTGCTAGTGGTTTATTTAGGGGGCTTAATTTTGAAAAACTGTTTTTT | CASGLFRGLNFEKLFF
TRBJ2-7 | TRBV6-5 | . | . | TGTGCCAGCAGGGACACCCCTCGACACGAGCAGTACTTC | CASRDTPRHEQYF
TRBJ2-2 | TRBV5-1 | . | . | TGCGCCAGCAGCTTGAGTTGGGGGCGCGGCGGGGAGCTGTTTTTT | CASSLSWGRGGELFF
TRBJ1-2 | TRBV9 | TRBD1 | . | TGTGCCAGCAGCGCCGGATTTAGCAGGGGGTATGGCTACACCTTC | CASSAGFSRGYGYTF
TRBJ2-2 | TRBV19 | TRBD2 | . | TGTGCCATTGAACTAGCGGGGGAGCTGTTTTTT | CAIELAGELFF
TRBJ2-1 | TRBV6-2/TRBV6-3 | . | . | TGTGCCAGCAGTTACGCCGGGACTTACAATGAGCAGTTCTTC | CASSYAGTYNEQFF